The clone carrying this T cell receptor (beta chain) was picked up a small number of times. This sample is drawn from a study of blood T cells in healthy people across ages. Germline-derived CDR1 and CDR2 are SEHNR and FQNEAQ (reference sequence). V lost 7 bases to trimming and J lost 4 bases; unmatched junction nucleotides: 11. This CDR3 comprises 15 residues. A sample-barcoded 5' primer and a J-beta primer mix were used in a second PCR of roughly 6 to 11 cycles. The template-switch adaptor, which had 12 random nucleotides, put a tag on each cDNA molecule. From the 5' RACE reads, TCRdb called clonotypes with MiXCR, one entry per CDR3 protein. The table has roughly 800,000 distinct CDR3 sequences, roughly 50% seen once.

This clonotype was sampled from a man younger than 40 in good health. J is TRBJ2-3 and V is TRBV7-9; 7 bases map to TRBD2. Input material: blood. CDR3 in amino acids: CASTATRGDPDTQYF. The CDR3 bases are TGTGCCAGCACCGCGACCCGGGGGGACCCAGATACGCAGTATTTT.